Shown below are 21 T cell receptor beta chains from a single sample sequenced in a study of cytomegalovirus exposure and HLA in healthy donors. In the PCR, 60 Vbeta and 13 Jbeta primers were used. Here immunoSEQ multiplex PCR was the method, and the copy in TCRdb shows in-frame clones only, minus some. The sample contains about 97,000 clones, around three quarters of which appear only once. The sample taken for sequencing was PBMCs. These receptors all come from a male donor in good health and CMV-seropositive.

This clone was seen a handful of times. V and J are TRBV5-1 and TRBJ2-7, with a tentative D call TRBD1 (6 bases). This CDR3 has 18 amino acids. Germline V gives CDR1 SGHRS, CDR2 YFSETQ. With 0 bases removed from V and 2 bases from J, the gap between germline ends came to 21 bases. Here the CDR3 reads CASSLVRGSQGKAYEQYF. CDR3 nucleotide sequence: TGCGCCAGCAGCTTGGTACGGGGTTCACAGGGAAAGGCCTACGAGCAGTACTTC.

The V gene is TRBV11-2, the J gene TRBJ1-5; tentative D call: TRBD1 (5 bases). Germline CDR1 and CDR2: SGHAT and FQNNGV. The CDR3 extends over 15 amino acids. The germline V and J ends were trimmed by 0 bases and 9 bases, with 15 bases remaining between them. As DNA, the CDR3 is TGTGCCAGCAGCTTAGATAGGGGCAGGGTCTGGCCCCAGCATTTT. Amino acids: CASSLDRGRVWPQHF.

This chain connects TRBV12-5 to TRBJ2-7; D might be TRBD2 (7 bases). Germline values: CDR1 LGHNT, CDR2 FRNRAP. V gave up 7 bases and J gave up 3 bases, with 13 bases separating them. The CDR3 has 13 amino acids. In DNA form, the CDR3 reads TGTGCTAGTGCCGCCGGGGGGCTCTACGAGCAGTACTTC. As protein: CASAAGGLYEQYF.

Points on this clone: One end of the junction varies from germline; a read error may be responsible. The CDR3 protein is CASSSGTAWELLF. The CDR3 DNA is TGTGCCAGCAGTTCCGGGACAGCCTGGGAATTGCTCTTT. The chain has TRBV7-9 and TRBJ1-1, with TRBD1 matching 7 bases. Per the germline V gene, CDR1 is SEHNR and CDR2 is FQNEAQ (reference sequence). The CDR3 sequence is 13 residues long. The full variable domain, rest sourced from reference TRBV7-9 and TRBJ1-1, is DTGVSQNPRHKITKRGQNVTFRCDPISEHNRLYWYRQTLGQGPEFLTYFQNEAQLEKSRLLSDRFSAERPKGSFSTLEIQRTEQGDSAMYLCASSSGTAWELLFGQGTRLTVV.

The chain carries TRBV5-1 and TRBJ2-5; D ambiguous. V lost 1 base and J lost 1, with 8 bases in between. CDR3 length: 14 residues. Germline CDR1 is SGHRS and CDR2 is YFSETQ. In nucleotides, the CDR3 is TGCGCCAGCAGCTTGTCCTCCCTCCAAGAGACCCAGTACTTC. This sequence encodes CASSLSSLQETQYF.

The J gene is TRBJ1-1, the V gene TRBV4-3; D is unclear. Trimming removed 0 bases at V and 1 base at J, with 9 bases between. The germline V gene encodes CDR1 LGHNA and CDR2 YSLEER. The CDR3 consists of 15 residues. The chain's CDR3 is CASSQDGSPNTEAFF. CDR3 DNA: TGCGCCAGCAGCCAAGATGGGAGTCCGAACACTGAAGCTTTCTTT.

The CDR3 loop is CASSHGAERQPQHF. CDR3 nucleotides: TGTGCCAGCTCACATGGGGCCGAACGTCAGCCCCAGCATTTT. This chain uses TRBV18 with TRBJ1-5, with TRBD1 as a possible D gene (5 bases). This CDR3 comprises 14 residues. The germline V and J ends were trimmed by 4 bases and 6 bases, with 13 bases remaining between them. Germline CDR1 is KGHSH and CDR2 is LQKENI.

The chain recombines TRBV5-1 with TRBJ1-1, with D possibly matching TRBD1 (5 bases). The CDR3 extends over 11 amino acids. CDR1 is SGHRS and CDR2 is YFSETQ in the germline V gene. The V end was cut by 4 bases, the J end by 7 bases, with 8 bases between. The CDR3 spells CASSIDSEAFF. In DNA form, the CDR3 reads TGCGCCAGCAGCATTGACAGTGAAGCTTTCTTT.

This clone was recorded only once. The chain employs TRBV11-3 and TRBJ1-1, with no clear D. Trimming took off 5 bases at V and 11 bases at J, with 15 bases between the two ends. Germline V lookup: CDR1 SGHNT, CDR2 YENEEA. This CDR3 is built from 12 residues. The CDR3 reads CASSPGGEWAFF. The CDR3 DNA is TGTGCCAGCAGCCCCGGAGGTGAATGGGCTTTCTTT.

In DNA, the CDR3 is TGTGCCAGCAGCTCCCAGGGGTCACAAGAGACCCAGTACTTC. Translating it yields CASSSQGSQETQYF. The chain has TRBV5-4 and TRBJ2-5; tentatively, D is TRBD1 (6 bases). This CDR3 has 14 amino acids. Trimming cost V 3 bases and J 2 bases, with 11 bases left between them. Germline V lookup: CDR1 SGHNT, CDR2 YYREEE (reference sequence).

Concerning this clone: Other DNA sequences in the same sample also yield this CDR3. The chain couples TRBV29-1 to TRBJ1-2; 10 nucleotides align to TRBD1. Losses at the gene ends were 4 bases for V and 8 bases for J; bases not matched to a gene: 4. Germline CDR1 and CDR2: SQVTM and ANQGSEA. The CDR3 covers 12 residues. CDR3 nucleotide sequence: TGCAGCGTTGGACAGGGGGCAGGAGGCTACACCTTC. The encoded protein is CSVGQGAGGYTF.

The chain couples TRBV2 to TRBJ2-3, with D unclear. CDR1 and CDR2 from the germline V gene are SNHLY and FYNNEI. Trimming pared 8 bases from V and 0 bases from J, leaving 9 bases between. This CDR3 is built from 13 residues. The CDR3 protein is CASLAGSTDTQYF. The CDR3 nucleotides are TGTGCCAGCCTGGCTGGTAGCACAGATACGCAGTATTTT.

In this sample, this clone turned up a few times. The chain employs TRBV19 and TRBJ2-2, with 10 bases aligning to TRBD2. This CDR3 contains 16 residues. Looked up from germline, CDR1 is LNHDA and CDR2 is SQIVND (reference sequence). The trim removed 2 bases at V and 4 bases at J, leaving 4 bases unmatched. The CDR3 nucleotides are TGTGCCAGTAGTATAACTAGCGGGGTTATCACCGGGGAGCTGTTTTTT. The encoded protein is CASSITSGVITGELFF.

This chain joins TRBV6-6 and TRBJ1-6, with D hard to call. Trimming removed 7 bases from V and 0 bases from J, with 10 bases in between. This CDR3 has 15 residues. CDR1 MNHNY and CDR2 SVGAGI come from the germline V gene (reference sequence). The DNA for the CDR3 is TGTGCCAGCATGACTGAGAGCTCCTATAATTCACCCCTCCACTTT. Translated: CASMTESSYNSPLHF.

This clone appeared a few times. This chain joins TRBV16 and TRBJ1-4; the match to TRBD1 covers 8 bases. The CDR3 sequence is 18 residues long. Germline V gene data show CDR1 as KGHSY and CDR2 as FQNENV. V lost 2 bases, J lost 3 bases, and 11 bases stayed unmatched. The CDR3 DNA reads as TGTGCCAGCAGCCAAAAGGGACAGGTAACCACCTCTAATGAAAAACTGTTTTTT. Amino acid sequence: CASSQKGQVTTSNEKLFF.

The chain employs TRBV4-3 and TRBJ2-7; 7 positions agree with TRBD2. Germline trimming cut 4 bases from V and 3 bases from J; bases unmatched to any gene: 12. CDR1 and CDR2 from the germline V gene are LGHNA and YSLEER. This CDR3 comprises 16 residues. The CDR3, as DNA: TGCGCCAGCAGCCGGGGCACCGGGGGGTCTAACTACGAGCAGTACTTC. It translates to CASSRGTGGSNYEQYF.

This chain joins TRBV5-8 and TRBJ1-1; D may be TRBD1 (5 bases). CDR1 SGHTS and CDR2 YDEGEE come from the germline V gene. The CDR3 extends over 13 amino acids. Deletions cut 4 bases from V and 4 bases from J, with 11 bases between. CDR3 residues: CASSTRGGTEAFF. The DNA for the CDR3 is TGTGCCAGCAGCACCCGGGGGGGCACTGAAGCTTTCTTT.

V usage is TRBV6-1 and J usage is TRBJ1-1, with TRBD1 identical over 7 bases. J was trimmed by 4 bases and V by 5 bases; bases with no gene match: 4. Germline values: CDR1 MNHNS, CDR2 SASEGT. This CDR3 comprises 13 residues. The CDR3 DNA reads as TGTGCCAGCAGTCGGGACAGAGGCACTGAAGCTTTCTTT. The encoded protein is CASSRDRGTEAFF.

The rearrangement uses TRBV4-1 and TRBJ2-1, with a tentative D call TRBD2 (6 bases). The germline CDR1 and CDR2 sequences are MGHRA and YSYEKL. V lost 3 bases to trimming and J lost 4 bases, with 16 bases between them. There are 16 residues in the CDR3. CDR3 bases: TGCGCCAGCAGCCATGGACCGGGACTGGCTTACAATGAGCAGTTCTTC. This codes for CASSHGPGLAYNEQFF.

This clone was found a few times. The J gene is TRBJ2-7, the V gene TRBV5-5; a possible D gene is TRBD2 (6 bases). Germline V gene data show CDR1 as SGHKS and CDR2 as YYEKEE (reference sequence). Trimming removed 0 bases from V and 4 bases from J, with 17 bases in between. The CDR3 length is 16 residues. CDR3 region: CASSLVPGTGTYEQYF. The CDR3 DNA reads TGTGCCAGCAGCTTGGTTCCCGGGACTGGGACTTACGAGCAGTACTTC.

The CDR3 loop reads CAWSPGRNQPQHF. CDR3 coding DNA: TGTGCCTGGAGCCCTGGCCGAAATCAGCCCCAGCATTTT. J is TRBJ1-5 and V is TRBV30; D unresolved. The CDR3 has 13 amino acids. V was cut by 3 bases and J by 4 bases, with 10 bases left in between. Germline CDR1 and CDR2: GTSNPN and SVGIG (reference sequence).